Presented here are 2 T cell receptor beta chains from one specimen sequenced in a study of T cell repertoires in cytomegalovirus infection. A single record per CDR3 protein comes from TCRdb applying MiXCR to the reads. This sample has about 250,000 distinct CDR3 sequences, with about 12% found just once. Sequencing was carried out using PBMCs. These receptors were obtained from a human donor in good health (CMV status not recorded). Some clones in this sample may be carry-over from other donors' samples.

This clonotype was recorded many times. The rearrangement uses TRBV11-2 and TRBJ2-7; D uncertain. V lost 0 bases to trimming and J lost 5 bases, with 14 bases between them. Germline CDR1 SGHAT, CDR2 FQNNGV. The CDR3 consists of 15 residues. In nucleotides, the CDR3 is TGTGCCAGCAGCTTAGATTCGCAACCAGTCCACGAGCAGTACTTC. Amino acid sequence: CASSLDSQPVHEQYF.

This clonotype was seen many times. The CDR3 is CASGGTGGTNTQYF. Here the CDR3 DNA reads TGTGCCAGTGGCGGGACAGGGGGCACGAATACGCAGTATTTT. The chain employs TRBV19 and TRBJ2-3, with TRBD1 matching over 12 bases. The CDR3 totals 14 residues. Germline CDR1 and CDR2: LNHDA and SQIVND (reference sequence). Trimming removed 8 bases from V and 7 bases from J; junction bases left unmatched: 7.